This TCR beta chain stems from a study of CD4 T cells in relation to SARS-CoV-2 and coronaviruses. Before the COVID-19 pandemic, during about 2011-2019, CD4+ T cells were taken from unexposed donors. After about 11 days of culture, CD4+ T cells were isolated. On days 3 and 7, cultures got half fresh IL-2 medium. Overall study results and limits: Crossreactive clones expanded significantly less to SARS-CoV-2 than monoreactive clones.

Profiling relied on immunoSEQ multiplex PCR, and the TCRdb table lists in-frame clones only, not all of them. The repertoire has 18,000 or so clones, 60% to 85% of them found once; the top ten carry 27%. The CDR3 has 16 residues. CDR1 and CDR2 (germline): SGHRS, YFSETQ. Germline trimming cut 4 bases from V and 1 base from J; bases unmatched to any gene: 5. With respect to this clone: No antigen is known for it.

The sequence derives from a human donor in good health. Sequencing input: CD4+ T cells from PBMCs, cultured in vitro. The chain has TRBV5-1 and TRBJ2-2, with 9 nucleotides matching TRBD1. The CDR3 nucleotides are TGCGCCAGCAGCCTGTGGGGACAGGGGAACACCGGGGAGCTGTTTTTT. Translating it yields CASSLWGQGNTGELFF.